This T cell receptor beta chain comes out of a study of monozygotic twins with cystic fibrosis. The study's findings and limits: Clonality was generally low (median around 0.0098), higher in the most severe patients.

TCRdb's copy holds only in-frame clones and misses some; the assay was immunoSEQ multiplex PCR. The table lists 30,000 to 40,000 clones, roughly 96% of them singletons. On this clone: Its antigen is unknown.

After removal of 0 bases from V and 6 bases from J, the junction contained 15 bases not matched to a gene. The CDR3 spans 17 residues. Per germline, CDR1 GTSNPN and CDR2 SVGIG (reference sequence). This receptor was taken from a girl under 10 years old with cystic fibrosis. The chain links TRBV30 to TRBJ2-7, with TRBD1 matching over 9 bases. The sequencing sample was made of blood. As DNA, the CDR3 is TGTGCCTGGAGTGTAAAAATCCCGGGACAGGGATTGGGCGAGCAGTACTTC. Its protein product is CAWSVKIPGQGLGEQYF.